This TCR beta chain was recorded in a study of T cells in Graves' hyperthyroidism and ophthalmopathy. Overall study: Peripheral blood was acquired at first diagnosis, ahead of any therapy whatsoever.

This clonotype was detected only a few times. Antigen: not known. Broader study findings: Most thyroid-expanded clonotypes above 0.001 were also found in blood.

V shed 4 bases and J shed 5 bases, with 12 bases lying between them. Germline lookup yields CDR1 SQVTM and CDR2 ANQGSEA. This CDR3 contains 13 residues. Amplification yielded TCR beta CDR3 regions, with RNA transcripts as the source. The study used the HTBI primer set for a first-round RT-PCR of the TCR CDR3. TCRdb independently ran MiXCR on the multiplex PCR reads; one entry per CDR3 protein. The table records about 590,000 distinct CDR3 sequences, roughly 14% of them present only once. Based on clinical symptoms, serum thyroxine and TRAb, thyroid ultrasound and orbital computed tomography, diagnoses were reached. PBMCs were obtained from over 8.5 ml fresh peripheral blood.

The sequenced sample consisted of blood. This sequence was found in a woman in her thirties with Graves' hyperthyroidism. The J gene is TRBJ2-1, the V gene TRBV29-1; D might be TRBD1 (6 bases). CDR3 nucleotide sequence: TGCAGCGTTGTGTGGGGGCCCGACAATGAGCAGTTCTTC. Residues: CSVVWGPDNEQFF.